This T cell receptor beta chain was recovered during a study of CD8 T cells in ankylosing spondylitis (dated by TCRdb to 2016 to 2017). Regarding the study in general: The study set out to find disease-linked TCR variants by profiling T cell receptor beta repertoires in ankylosing spondylitis patients and healthy donors. The full study cohort comprised about 25 ankylosing spondylitis patients and over 95 healthy donors. Peripheral blood samples were taken, and synovial fluid was additionally collected from ankylosing spondylitis patients. Findings and caveats that apply to the study as a whole: Significant enrichment of the disease-linked clones was reported in matched synovial fluid samples from ankylosing spondylitis patients. Some motif variants had previously been reported in the synovial fluid and blood of reactive arthritis patients, which suggests shared mechanisms of disease initiation. A TCR beta motif of roughly 8 highly homologous amino acid variants appeared characteristic of blood from ankylosing spondylitis patients. The disease-linked clones had a CD8+ phenotype and were found at relatively low frequencies in peripheral blood.

This clonotype was observed a handful of times. Its antigen remains unidentified. No base quality information exists; no much larger clone differs at one position. For sequencing, an Illumina HiSeq 2500 was employed. Quantitative 5'-RACE with molecular barcodes was used to prepare TCR beta libraries. The paper's data handling went like this. A new computational method based on a probabilistic model of VDJ rearrangement was used to identify disease-linked TCR variants. TCRdb reran the public reads through fastp at Q25 and MiXCR, keeping productive beta chains. Identical CDR3 proteins give one entry, which carries the most common genes and DNA. Here the V and J calls rest on TCRdb's processing, not on the authors' analysis. The sample yields roughly 440,000 distinct CDR3 sequences; roughly 15% were counted once. The ten largest clones take up 1% of the sample. From its cysteine to its phenylalanine, the CDR3 spans 13 amino acids. Only CDR3 DNA remains: 39 bases, in frame from the first base. As encoded in the germline V gene, CDR1 is SNHLY while CDR2 is FYNNEI. V loses 4 bases, J loses 4 bases, and the germline ends lie 10 bases apart.

The sequence was collected from a male donor with ankylosing spondylitis. The sequenced material came from blood, either unsorted or a sorted T cell fraction (not recorded which). In this chain, TRBV2 is recombined with TRBJ1-2; the D gene cannot be resolved reliably. The DNA is TGTGCCAGCAGTGTCGACACAATCTATGGCTACACCTTC. Translated, it reads CASSVDTIYGYTF. With the portions outside the CDR3 filled from the reference TRBV2 and TRBJ1-2 genes, the complete variable region becomes EPEVTQTPSHQVTQMGQEVILRCVPISNHLYFYWYRQILGQKVEFLVSFYNNEISEKSEIFDDQFSVERPDGSNFTLKIRSTKLEDSAMYFCASSVDTIYGYTFGSGTRLTVV.